The next 23 T cell receptor beta chains were all read from a single sample in a study of blood T cell repertoires in COVID-19. This table comes from immunoSEQ multiplex PCR, and its TCRdb copy is limited to in-frame clones, with some not included. The sample holds about 65,000 clones; 70% to 85% are singletons and the top ten take roughly 39%. Sequencing was carried out using peripheral blood. The receptors were sampled from a human donor in a cohort sampled during active COVID-19.

CDR3 amino acids: CAISPGQGITDTQYF. The CDR3 DNA is TGTGCCATCAGCCCGGGACAGGGGATCACAGATACGCAGTATTTT. The chain is built from TRBV10-3 and TRBJ2-3; 10 nucleotides agree with TRBD1. The CDR3 runs to 15 residues. Germline V gene sequence: CDR1 ENHRY, CDR2 SYGVKD. After removal of 6 bases from V and 2 bases from J, the junction contained 5 bases not matched to a gene.

CDR3 sequence reads: CASRAQDRPGETQYF. The CDR3 coding sequence is TGTGCCAGCAGGGCCCAGGACCGGCCGGGGGAGACCCAGTACTTC. V gene TRBV7-7 combines with J gene TRBJ2-5, with D perhaps TRBD2 (5 bases). This CDR3 spans 15 amino acids. The germline CDR1 and CDR2 sequences are SSHAT and FNYEAQ (reference sequence). Trimming stripped 6 bases from V and 5 bases from J, with 19 bases between. Combining the CDR3 with reference TRBV7-7 and TRBJ2-5 gives the whole variable domain GAGVSQSPRYKVTKRGQDVTLRCDPISSHATLYWYQQALGQGPEFLTYFNYEAQPDKSGLPSDRFSAERPEGSISTLTIQRTEQRDSAMYRCASRAQDRPGETQYFGPGTRLLVL.

The CDR3 sequence is CASSSADKKNTGELFF. DNA of the CDR3: TGTGCCAGCAGCTCCGCCGACAAAAAGAACACCGGGGAGCTGTTTTTT. The J gene is TRBJ2-2, the V gene TRBV6-6; D is uncertain. Germline values: CDR1 MNHNY, CDR2 SVGAGI (reference sequence). Trimming shortened V by 6 bases and J by 1 base, and 15 bases separated the two germline ends. CDR3 size: 16 residues.

This chain uses TRBV2 with TRBJ1-1; 7 bases are shared with TRBD1. In germline, CDR1 is SNHLY, CDR2 FYNNEI. The V and J ends lost 6 bases and 1 base, in that order; junction bases with no gene match: 5. The CDR3 consists of 14 residues. The CDR3: CASRATGWNTEAFF. The CDR3 DNA is TGTGCCAGCAGAGCGACAGGGTGGAACACTGAAGCTTTCTTT.

The rearrangement joins TRBV7-9 to TRBJ1-5; 10 positions agree with TRBD1. The CDR3 loop spans 18 amino acids. Trimming cost V 11 bases and J 0 bases; bases outside gene matches: 16. The germline V gene has CDR1 SEHNR and CDR2 FQNEAQ (reference sequence). The DNA for the CDR3 is TGTGCCTTACCCGGGACAGGGGCCCCTTATTTTAGCAATCAGCCCCAGCATTTT. It translates to CALPGTGAPYFSNQPQHF.

The chain recombines TRBV6-2 or TRBV6-3 with TRBJ2-7, with D unresolved. V lost 2 bases and J lost 2, with 10 bases in between. Germline V CDR1 and CDR2: MNHEY, SVGEGT. The CDR3 consists of 14 residues. CDR3 protein: CASSYERSTYEQYF. CDR3 DNA: TGTGCCAGCAGTTACGAAAGGAGTACCTACGAGCAGTACTTC.

The chain links TRBV5-1 to TRBJ1-1; the match to TRBD1 covers 7 bases. The germline CDR1 and CDR2 sequences are SGHRS and YFSETQ. The CDR3 consists of 14 residues. Trimming removed 3 bases from V and 4 bases from J; junction bases left unmatched: 6. The CDR3 loop reads CASSWDSQSTEAFF. DNA for the CDR3: TGCGCCAGCAGCTGGGACAGCCAGAGCACTGAAGCTTTCTTT.

The CDR3: CASSLEYVAGGPERSADTQYF. Written as DNA, the CDR3 is TGTGCCAGCAGCTTAGAATACGTAGCGGGGGGTCCCGAGAGATCCGCAGATACGCAGTATTTT. V and J are TRBV11-3 and TRBJ2-3, with TRBD2 identical over 10 bases. This CDR3 spans 21 amino acids. CDR1 and CDR2 (germline): SGHNT, YENEEA. The ends lost 0 bases at V and 4 bases at J; junction bases unmatched: 19.

This chain joins TRBV6-6 and TRBJ2-6, with 7 bases lining up with TRBD1. CDR1 is MNHNY, CDR2 SVGAGI, per germline (reference sequence). V dropped 5 bases and J dropped 2; count of bases not matched to a gene: 6. This CDR3 has 16 amino acids. In DNA, the CDR3 is TGTGCCAGCAGTAGGGGGCCGCTGGCTGGGGCCAACGTCCTGACTTTC. It translates to CASSRGPLAGANVLTF.

The rearrangement joins TRBV30 to TRBJ1-2, with 8 bases fitting TRBD1. The germline CDR1 and CDR2 sequences are GTSNPN and SVGIG (reference sequence). This CDR3 region has 12 residues. J was trimmed by 8 bases and V by 0 bases; bases with no gene match: 2. The CDR3 nucleotides read TGTGCCTGGAGTGTACCAGGGGGCGGCTACACCTTC. This gives the protein CAWSVPGGGYTF.

The J gene is TRBJ1-1, the V gene TRBV2; a possible D gene is TRBD1 (5 bases). CDR1 is SNHLY, CDR2 FYNNEI, per germline. Trimming took off 8 bases at V and 5 bases at J, with 15 bases between the two ends. There are 13 residues in the CDR3. The CDR3 DNA reads TGTGCCAGCGGCACTGGGGCGGAGACTGAAGCTTTCTTT. This encodes CASGTGAETEAFF.

Remarks on this clone: The sample carries other DNA sequences with the same CDR3. The chain uses TRBV18 and TRBJ2-7, with 8 nucleotides matching TRBD1. Trimming removed 3 bases from V and 7 bases from J; junction bases left unmatched: 5. Germline lookup yields CDR1 KGHSH and CDR2 LQKENI. The CDR3 runs 13 residues. This chain's CDR3 is CASSPGTGGEQYF. In DNA form, the CDR3 reads TGTGCCAGCTCACCTGGGACAGGCGGGGAGCAGTACTTC.

J is TRBJ1-4 and V is TRBV18; D uncertain. Trimming cost V 3 bases and J 8 bases, with 19 bases left between them. Looked up from germline, CDR1 is KGHSH and CDR2 is LQKENI. The CDR3 loop spans 16 amino acids. Here the CDR3 reads CASSPTGGMGFEKLFF. DNA of the CDR3: TGTGCCAGCTCACCTACGGGAGGGATGGGTTTCGAAAAACTGTTTTTT.

This clone has more than one count but fewer than ten. CDR3 DNA sequence: TGCGCCAGCAGCTTTGACCAGGGGGATAGAGAGCAGTACTTC. Translated: CASSFDQGDREQYF. V and J are TRBV5-1 and TRBJ2-7; 7 bases are shared with TRBD1. V lost 2 bases to trimming and J lost 7 bases; unmatched junction nucleotides: 9. Germline V gives CDR1 SGHRS, CDR2 YFSETQ. CDR3 length: 14 residues. Using reference TRBV5-1 and TRBJ2-7 for the parts outside the CDR3, the full variable domain is KAGVTQTPRYLIKTRGQQVTLSCSPISGHRSVSWYQQTPGQGLQFLFEYFSETQRNKGNFPGRFSGRQFSNSRSEMNVSTLELGDSALYLCASSFDQGDREQYFGPGTRLTVT.

This sequence joins TRBV3-1 (or the pseudogene TRBV3-2) and TRBJ1-2; no clear D gene. The CDR3 runs 16 residues. Germline V lookup: CDR1 LGHDT, CDR2 YNNKEL (reference sequence). The V end was cut by 4 bases, the J end by 0 bases, with 15 bases between. DNA of the CDR3: TGTGCCAGCAGCCTTCACGGGAAGCTACCTAACTATGGCTACACCTTC. Protein: CASSLHGKLPNYGYTF.

The V gene is TRBV12-2, the J gene TRBJ1-4; TRBD1, the table's D call, lacks a check against the DNA. TRBV12-2 counts as a pseudogene. CDR3 size: 14 residues. CDR3 nucleotides: TGTGCAAGTCGCTTTACCAGGGTAAATGAAAAACTGTTTTTT. This codes for CASRFTRVNEKLFF.

V is TRBV6-6 and J is TRBJ1-1; TRBD1 matches 7 bases. V trimming: 2 bases; J trimming: 4 bases; junction bases outside the gene matches: 4. CDR3 size: 14 residues. Germline V CDR1 and CDR2: MNHNY, SVGAGI (reference sequence). The CDR3 nucleotides read TGTGCCAGCAGTTACGGGCAGGGGGGCACTGAAGCTTTCTTT. It yields the protein CASSYGQGGTEAFF.

The chain is built from TRBV6-6 and TRBJ1-2; 11 bases map to TRBD1. The CDR3 consists of 14 residues. With V trimmed by 5 bases and J by 7 bases, 6 bases remained unmatched. The germline V gene encodes CDR1 MNHNY and CDR2 SVGAGI (reference sequence). DNA for the CDR3: TGTGCCAGCAGTAACGGACAGGGGGCGCTTGGCTACACCTTC. Encoded protein: CASSNGQGALGYTF.

This clone was counted a single time. This sequence joins TRBV6-2 or TRBV6-3 and TRBJ2-7; no definite D call. This CDR3 is 15 amino acids long. Trimming pared 6 bases from V and 1 base from J, leaving 16 bases between. CDR1 is MNHEY and CDR2 is SVGEGT in the germline V gene. The chain's CDR3 is CASSPVQFRSYEQYF. The CDR3, as DNA: TGTGCCAGCAGCCCCGTGCAGTTCAGATCCTACGAGCAGTACTTC.

CDR3 nucleotides: TGTGCCAGCAGAACGACTCCGGGACAGGGCTATGGCTACACCTTC. Protein product: CASRTTPGQGYGYTF. The chain has TRBV27 and TRBJ1-2, with 9 bases identical to TRBD1. The trim removed 6 bases at V and 4 bases at J, leaving 9 bases unmatched. The CDR3 spans 15 residues. Germline CDR1 MNHEY, CDR2 SMNVEV (reference sequence).

V and J are TRBV28 and TRBJ2-5; TRBD1 matches at 9 bases. This CDR3 is built from 16 residues. Germline CDR1 MDHEN, CDR2 SYDVKM. V lost 6 bases and J lost 1; bases outside the gene matches: 9. The CDR3 spells CASRDRGRYTQETQYF. In DNA, the CDR3 is TGTGCCAGCAGGGACAGGGGCCGATACACCCAAGAGACCCAGTACTTC.

The chain couples TRBV20-1 to TRBJ1-2; D perhaps matches TRBD1 (5 bases). V lost 6 bases to trimming and J lost 6 bases, with 8 bases between them. The CDR3 runs 10 residues. Germline V gives CDR1 DFQATT, CDR2 SNEGSKA (reference sequence). CDR3 DNA sequence: TGCAGTGCCCAGGGAAATGGCTACACCTTC. As protein: CSAQGNGYTF.

The rearrangement links TRBV7-9 to TRBJ1-2, with 8 positions matching TRBD1. The length of the CDR3 is 14 residues. Trimming removed 1 base from V and 4 bases from J; junction bases left unmatched: 2. Germline V gene data show CDR1 as SEHNR and CDR2 as FQNEAQ (reference sequence). The CDR3 region is CASSLVTGGYGYTF. CDR3 nucleotides: TGTGCCAGCAGCTTAGTAACAGGGGGCTATGGCTACACCTTC.